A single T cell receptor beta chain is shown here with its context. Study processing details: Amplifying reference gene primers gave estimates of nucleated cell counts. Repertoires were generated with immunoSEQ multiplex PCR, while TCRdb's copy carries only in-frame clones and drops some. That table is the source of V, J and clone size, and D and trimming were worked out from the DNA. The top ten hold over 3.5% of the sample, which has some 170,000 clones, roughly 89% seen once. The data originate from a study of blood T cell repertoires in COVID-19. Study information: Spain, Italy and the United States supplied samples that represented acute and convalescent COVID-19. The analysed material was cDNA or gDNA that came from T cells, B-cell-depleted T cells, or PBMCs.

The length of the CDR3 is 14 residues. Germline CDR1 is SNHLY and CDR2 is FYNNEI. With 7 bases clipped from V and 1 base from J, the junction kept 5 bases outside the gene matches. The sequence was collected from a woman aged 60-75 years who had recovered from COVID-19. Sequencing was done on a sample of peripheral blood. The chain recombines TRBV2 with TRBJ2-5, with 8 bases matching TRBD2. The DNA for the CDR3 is TGTGCCAGCAAGGTCGGGGGGGGCCAAGAGACCCAGTACTTC. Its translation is CASKVGGGQETQYF. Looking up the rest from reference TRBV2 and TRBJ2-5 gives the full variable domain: EPEVTQTPSHQVTQMGQEVILRCVPISNHLYFYWYRQILGQKVEFLVSFYNNEISEKSEIFDDQFSVERPDGSNFTLKIRSTKLEDSAMYFCASKVGGGQETQYFGPGTRLLVL.